The 32 T cell receptor beta chains below come from one sample, sequenced in a study of T cell changes during pregnancy in multiple sclerosis. TCRdb's table, derived via immunoSEQ multiplex PCR, lists solely in-frame clones and lacks some. The sample has tens of thousands of clones, over 80% seen once; the top ten hold less than 3%. Material: peripheral blood, obtained in the second trimester of pregnancy. These receptors were obtained from a female donor in good health, enrolled as a control in a pregnancy study.

The chain carries TRBV4-1 and TRBJ2-7, with TRBD1 as a possible D gene (6 bases). Between the trimmed V and J ends, which lost 0 bases and 6 bases, there was a span of 12 bases. This CDR3 comprises 14 residues. Germline V gene data show CDR1 as MGHRA and CDR2 as YSYEKL. The CDR3 sequence is CASSQDPWGLEQYF. The CDR3 bases are TGCGCCAGCAGCCAAGACCCGTGGGGGCTCGAGCAGTACTTC.

The rearrangement links TRBV19 to TRBJ1-5; 10 bases agree with TRBD1. In germline, CDR1 is LNHDA, CDR2 SQIVND (reference sequence). The CDR3 runs 17 residues. Trimming took 6 bases from V and 5 from J; bases not matched to a gene: 13. The CDR3 coding sequence is TGTGCCAGTAGCCGACCGGGGACAGGGGACTTGTATCAGCCCCAGCATTTT. As protein: CASSRPGTGDLYQPQHF.

CDR3 amino acids: CASSSPGYRGMSSYNEQFF. CDR3 nucleotide sequence: TGTGCCAGCAGCTCGCCGGGCTACAGGGGGATGAGCTCCTACAATGAGCAGTTCTTC. The V gene is TRBV7-2, the J gene TRBJ2-1, with TRBD1 identical over 8 bases. J lost 0 bases, V lost 4 bases, and 14 bases had no gene match. This CDR3 comprises 19 residues. CDR1 and CDR2 (germline): SGHTA, FQGNSA.

V is TRBV29-1 and J is TRBJ2-3; D possibly corresponds to TRBD2 (5 bases). V gave up 7 bases and J gave up 5 bases, with 13 bases separating them. The germline V gene encodes CDR1 SQVTM and CDR2 ANQGSEA. The CDR3 spans 12 residues. The CDR3: CSGGKGRDTQYF. The DNA of the CDR3 is TGCAGCGGAGGGAAAGGGAGAGATACGCAGTATTTT.

The chain couples TRBV5-6 to TRBJ2-5, with 8 bases identical to TRBD2. The CDR3 sequence is 15 residues long. J lost 5 bases, V lost 4 bases, and 10 bases had no gene match. Germline CDR1 is SGHDT and CDR2 is YYEEEE. The CDR3 DNA follows: TGTGCCAGCAGCGAAGGACTAGCAGATTGGGAGACCCAGTACTTC. It specifies CASSEGLADWETQYF.

V and J are TRBV4-1 and TRBJ2-7, with D possibly being TRBD2 (7 bases). Germline V gene sequence: CDR1 MGHRA, CDR2 YSYEKL. Trimming stripped 4 bases from V and 3 bases from J, with 13 bases between. This CDR3 has 14 amino acids. DNA for the CDR3: TGCGCCAGCAGCCCTCGGGGGGCGAACTACGAGCAGTACTTC. Translation: CASSPRGANYEQYF.

The chain combines TRBV4-2 with TRBJ2-7; weak D call: TRBD1 (5 bases). From germline, CDR1 is LGHNA and CDR2 YNFKEQ. Trimming removed 0 bases from V and 7 bases from J, with 13 bases in between. This CDR3 comprises 14 residues. CDR3 sequence: CASSQEGVAAEQYF. CDR3 DNA sequence: TGTGCCAGCAGCCAAGAAGGGGTGGCAGCAGAGCAGTACTTC.

The chain employs TRBV19 and TRBJ1-2, with 7 bases that match TRBD1. Trimming took 3 bases from V and 4 from J; bases not matched to a gene: 2. The CDR3 covers 13 residues. The germline V gene encodes CDR1 LNHDA and CDR2 SQIVND (reference sequence). CDR3 sequence: CASSMTGSYGYTF. The DNA for the CDR3 is TGTGCCAGTAGTATGACAGGGAGCTATGGCTACACCTTC.

J is TRBJ1-1 and V is TRBV2; D not certain. CDR1 and CDR2 (germline): SNHLY, FYNNEI. This CDR3 has 17 residues. V was trimmed by 7 bases and J by 1 base, leaving 22 bases between them. CDR3 region: CASTNPPRVTANTEAFF. CDR3 coding DNA: TGTGCCAGCACCAATCCGCCACGGGTAACGGCGAACACTGAAGCTTTCTTT.

The chain employs TRBV19 and TRBJ1-1; D call uncertain. The CDR3 runs 14 residues. CDR1 is LNHDA and CDR2 is SQIVND in the germline V gene (reference sequence). V was pared by 2 bases and J by 8 bases, with 15 bases between. CDR3 region: CASSIMEAMGEAFF. The CDR3 DNA reads as TGTGCCAGTAGTATAATGGAGGCTATGGGGGAAGCTTTCTTT.

This chain uses TRBV28 with TRBJ2-1; 9 nucleotides agree with TRBD1. Germline lookup yields CDR1 MDHEN and CDR2 SYDVKM. The CDR3 has 15 amino acids. After removal of 6 bases from V and 0 bases from J, the junction contained 3 bases not matched to a gene. The CDR3 protein is CASRTGQGSYNEQFF. The DNA of the CDR3 is TGTGCCAGCAGAACGGGACAGGGCTCCTACAATGAGCAGTTCTTC.

CDR3 region: CASRLDGLVPYEQYF. The CDR3 DNA reads as TGTGCCAGCAGGCTGGACGGACTAGTCCCCTACGAGCAGTACTTC. The chain carries TRBV7-8 and TRBJ2-7; 7 bases align to TRBD2. Germline CDR1 SGHVS, CDR2 FQNEAQ. The length of the CDR3 is 15 residues. Trimming removed 6 bases from V and 2 bases from J; junction bases left unmatched: 10.

This clone showed up just once. The V gene is TRBV10-2, the J gene TRBJ2-1, with TRBD1 matching over 9 bases. The trim removed 6 bases at V and 7 bases at J, leaving 13 bases unmatched. Germline loops: CDR1 WSHSY, CDR2 SAAADI. The CDR3 length is 16 residues. CDR3 nucleotides: TGCGCCAGCAGAGAAGTCGGGACAGGGAGTAGGAATGAGCAGTTCTTC. It is translated as CASREVGTGSRNEQFF.

The chain has TRBV7-2 and TRBJ2-7, with TRBD2 identical over 10 bases. V lost 1 base, J lost 3 bases, and 6 bases stayed unmatched. Looked up from germline, CDR1 is SGHTA and CDR2 is FQGNSA. This CDR3 has 16 residues. The CDR3 protein is CASSLGPSGGFYEQYF. Here the CDR3 DNA reads TGTGCCAGCAGCTTAGGTCCTAGCGGGGGATTCTACGAGCAGTACTTC.

The chain uses TRBV19 and TRBJ1-1; 8 nucleotides agree with TRBD1. CDR1 is LNHDA, CDR2 SQIVND, per germline (reference sequence). The V and J ends lost 7 bases and 11 bases, in that order; junction bases with no gene match: 15. The CDR3 length is 14 residues. The CDR3 sequence: CASTPLGLTGEAFF. CDR3 DNA sequence: TGTGCCAGTACCCCGCTCGGGTTGACAGGGGAGGCTTTCTTT. Drawing the rest from reference TRBV19 and TRBJ1-1, the complete variable domain is DGGITQSPKYLFRKEGQNVTLSCEQNLNHDAMYWYRQDPGQGLRLIYYSQIVNDFQKGDIAEGYSVSREKKESFPLTVTSAQKNPTAFYLCASTPLGLTGEAFFGQGTRLTVV.

The rearrangement uses TRBV7-8 and TRBJ1-5; D unresolved. CDR1 SGHVS and CDR2 FQNEAQ come from the germline V gene. The germline V and J ends were trimmed by 5 bases and 6 bases, with 17 bases remaining between them. The CDR3 runs to 15 residues. This CDR3 reads CASSLKESEIQPQHF. CDR3 coding DNA: TGTGCCAGCAGCCTTAAGGAGAGCGAGATTCAGCCCCAGCATTTT.

The chain recombines TRBV5-4 with TRBJ2-7; D is unclear. V was pared by 0 bases and J by 2 bases, with 12 bases between. The germline V gene has CDR1 SGHNT and CDR2 YYREEE (reference sequence). This CDR3 is 15 amino acids long. As DNA, the CDR3 is TGTGCCAGCAGCTTGGAATTGTCTCCCGCCTACGAGCAGTACTTC. Its protein product is CASSLELSPAYEQYF.

V usage is TRBV28 and J usage is TRBJ2-7; D perhaps matches TRBD2 (5 bases). The CDR3 spans 16 residues. The ends were cut back, 5 bases at V and 3 bases at J, with 20 bases in the middle. Germline V CDR1 and CDR2: MDHEN, SYDVKM. The CDR3 coding sequence is TGTGCCAGCAGTCCCTCTACTAGTCTGGGCCTCTACGAGCAGTACTTC. It is translated as CASSPSTSLGLYEQYF.

V usage is TRBV28 and J usage is TRBJ1-5, with D perhaps matching TRBD1 (5 bases). CDR1 MDHEN and CDR2 SYDVKM come from the germline V gene. The CDR3 runs to 15 residues. The V and J ends lost 8 bases and 2 bases respectively, with 16 bases between them. CDR3 loop: CASLMTALGNQPQHF. CDR3 nucleotide sequence: TGTGCCAGCCTAATGACAGCTCTTGGCAATCAGCCCCAGCATTTT.

The rearrangement links TRBV6-5 to TRBJ1-1; TRBD1 aligns across 12 bases. Germline CDR1 and CDR2: MNHEY and SVGAGI. Losses at the gene ends were 0 bases for V and 3 bases for J; bases not matched to a gene: 2. The CDR3 covers 16 residues. As DNA, the CDR3 is TGTGCCAGCAGTTACTCCGGGACAGGGGGCGACACTGAAGCTTTCTTT. Protein sequence: CASSYSGTGGDTEAFF.

This clone was recorded once. V is TRBV19 and J is TRBJ2-1; perhaps TRBD2 as D (6 bases). The CDR3 is 15 residues long. Germline V lookup: CDR1 LNHDA, CDR2 SQIVND (reference sequence). With 2 bases removed from V and 3 bases from J, the gap between germline ends came to 11 bases. CDR3 bases: TGTGCCAGTAGTATAACGGGGGACCTCTACAATGAGCAGTTCTTC. Protein sequence: CASSITGDLYNEQFF.

The chain has TRBV18 and TRBJ2-5; D possibly corresponds to TRBD2 (5 bases). Between the trimmed V and J ends, which lost 1 base and 2 bases, there was a span of 23 bases. CDR1 and CDR2 (germline): KGHSH, LQKENI. The CDR3 totals 19 residues. The CDR3 here is CASSPRSKSVPAAQETQYF. CDR3 in DNA: TGTGCCAGCTCACCACGCTCCAAAAGTGTGCCAGCGGCTCAAGAGACCCAGTACTTC.

The chain employs TRBV11-1 and TRBJ2-7; tentative D call: TRBD1 (6 bases). Per the germline V gene, CDR1 is SGHAT and CDR2 is FQDESV (reference sequence). Trimming removed 3 bases from V and 1 base from J, with 10 bases in between. The CDR3 loop spans 14 amino acids. In DNA, the CDR3 is TGTGCCAGCAGCTTTCGGGACAAGTCCTACGAGCAGTACTTC. Protein product: CASSFRDKSYEQYF.

The J gene is TRBJ2-7, the V gene TRBV6-5, with 11 bases identical to TRBD2. The CDR3 runs to 15 residues. Germline CDR1 MNHEY, CDR2 SVGAGI. V gave up 6 bases and J gave up 2 bases; unmatched junction bases: 6. CDR3 loop: CASRPGTSGAYEQYF. The CDR3 nucleotides read TGTGCCAGCAGGCCCGGGACTAGCGGCGCCTACGAGCAGTACTTC.

This chain uses TRBV7-8 with TRBJ2-1; D remains ambiguous. The V end lost 0 bases, the J end lost 5 bases, and 5 bases lay between the germline ends. Germline values: CDR1 SGHVS, CDR2 FQNEAQ. This CDR3 has 13 amino acids. The CDR3 sequence is CASSLASDNEQFF. CDR3 in DNA: TGTGCCAGCAGCTTAGCTAGTGACAATGAGCAGTTCTTC.

This clone was picked up one time. V gene TRBV27 combines with J gene TRBJ1-1; 8 bases agree with TRBD1. V was pared by 10 bases and J by 3 bases, with 4 bases of the junction left unmatched. Per the germline V gene, CDR1 is MNHEY and CDR2 is SMNVEV (reference sequence). The CDR3 spans 12 residues. The CDR3 spells CATRGPYTEAFF. The CDR3 DNA is TGTGCCACCAGGGGGCCGTACACTGAAGCTTTCTTT.

This chain links TRBV2 with TRBJ2-3, with TRBD1 identical over 9 bases. J gave up 3 bases and V 6 bases, and 7 bases lay outside the gene matches. The CDR3 is 15 amino acids. Germline CDR1 SNHLY, CDR2 FYNNEI. The CDR3 DNA follows: TGTGCCAGCAGCTTAGGGACAGGGTTGACAGATACGCAGTATTTT. It yields the protein CASSLGTGLTDTQYF.

The genes are TRBV5-1 and TRBJ1-2; D unclear. V was clipped by 6 bases and J by 2 bases, with 14 bases between them. The germline CDR1 and CDR2 sequences are SGHRS and YFSETQ. This CDR3 contains 14 residues. The DNA of the CDR3 is TGCGCCAGCAATATAGAGCCCGCCAACTATGGCTACACCTTC. Amino acids: CASNIEPANYGYTF.

This chain uses TRBV7-2 with TRBJ2-1, with D tentatively TRBD2 (5 bases). Germline-derived CDR1 and CDR2 are SGHTA and FQGNSA. V dropped 8 bases and J dropped 1 base, with 12 bases sitting between them. This CDR3 is 14 amino acids long. The CDR3 region has the DNA TGTGCCAGCTCTGAGGGAGCTTCCTACAATGAGCAGTTCTTC. Its translation: CASSEGASYNEQFF.

This chain links TRBV11-3 with TRBJ2-7; D gene ambiguous. Per germline, CDR1 SGHNT and CDR2 YENEEA. The CDR3 is 15 amino acids. V was pared by 0 bases and J by 2 bases, with 11 bases between. CDR3 DNA sequence: TGTGCCAGCAGCTTAGATCAACAGCAGACCTACGAGCAGTACTTC. It yields the protein CASSLDQQQTYEQYF.

The rearrangement links TRBV10-3 to TRBJ2-7, with 7 bases aligning to TRBD1. CDR3 length equals 15 residues. Germline V gene lookup returns CDR1 ENHRY and CDR2 SYGVKD. After removal of 0 bases from V and 4 bases from J, the junction contained 6 bases not matched to a gene. For the CDR3, the DNA is TGTGCCATCAGTGAGTCGCTCGGGACAGTTTACGAGCAGTACTTC. Protein: CAISESLGTVYEQYF.

This chain joins TRBV5-4 and TRBJ1-6, with a weak D call TRBD1 (5 bases). The V gene lost 3 bases and the J gene lost 0 bases, with 10 bases spanning the gap. Germline CDR1 is SGHNT and CDR2 is YYREEE (reference sequence). The CDR3 consists of 16 residues. The DNA for the CDR3 is TGTGCCAGCAGCTCCGGACAAAGCTCCTATAATTCACCCCTCCACTTT. Encoded protein: CASSSGQSSYNSPLHF.